A selection of T cell receptor beta chains follows, all from one sample in a study of Ad26.COV2.S vaccination and SARS-CoV-2 variants. Produced via immunoSEQ multiplex PCR; TCRdb's table is partial and in-frame only. The repertoire holds 300,000 to 350,000 clones, under 90% seen once, with over 5% in the top ten. The sample here was peripheral blood, taken in a trial of Ad26.COV2.S vaccine versus placebo. These receptor sequences come from a person between 18 and 65 years old who received the Ad26.COV2.S COVID-19 vaccine or a placebo. Both conserved end residues are part of each CDR3. A D gene is named only where the DNA matches it firmly. The size entry is marked missing in some rows and otherwise reads once, few, many or a size class.

>TRBV11-3|.|17|.|TRBJ1-1
CASSLNHWRGKNTEAFF
TGTGCCAGCAGCTTAAATCACTGGAGGGGGAAGAACACTGAAGCTTTCTTT
>TRBV7-2|TRBD1|17|.|TRBJ2-5
CASSYPYQGAVEETQYF
TGTGCCAGCAGCTACCCCTACCAGGGGGCCGTGGAGGAGACCCAGTACTTC
>TRBV28|.|14|.|TRBJ1-1
CASSLHTQNTEAFF
TGTGCCAGCAGTTTGCATACCCAGAACACTGAAGCTTTCTTT
>TRBV7-8|.|18|.|TRBJ1-1
CASSTRDTESLMNTEAFF
TGTGCCAGCAGCACACGGGACACAGAGTCCCTCATGAACACTGAAGCTTTCTTT
>TRBV6-4|.|13|.|TRBJ1-2
CASPNEQSYGYTF
TGTGCCAGCCCGAATGAGCAAAGTTATGGCTACACCTTC
>TRBV19|.|17|.|TRBJ1-1
CASTPGAGRLANTEAFF
TGTGCCAGTACCCCGGGGGCAGGGAGGTTAGCGAACACTGAAGCTTTCTTT
>TRBV3-1/TRBV3-2|.|13|.|TRBJ1-5
CASSQGVNQPQHF
TGTGCCAGCAGCCAAGGGGTAAATCAGCCCCAGCATTTT
>TRBV11-2|.|12|.|TRBJ2-1
CASTLTYNEQFF
TGTGCCAGCACCTTAACCTACAATGAGCAGTTCTTC
>TRBV19|TRBD1|18|.|TRBJ2-3
CASSITVGQAILTDTQYF
TGTGCCAGTAGTATTACGGTGGGACAGGCTATTTTAACAGATACGCAGTATTTT
>TRBV7-2|.|15|.|TRBJ2-6
CASSFSNSGANVLTF
TGTGCCAGCAGCTTCTCGAATTCTGGGGCCAACGTCCTGACTTTC
>TRBV5-8|.|16|.|TRBJ2-5
CASSLGGLGFRETQYF
TGTGCCAGCAGCTTGGGAGGTTTGGGGTTCAGGGAGACCCAGTACTTC
>TRBV6-2/TRBV6-3|.|14|few|TRBJ2-7
CASSQEELAYEQYF
TGTGCCAGCAGCCAGGAGGAGTTGGCCTACGAGCAGTACTTC
>TRBV10-2|TRBD1|14|.|TRBJ2-7
CASSEGQGLFEQYF
TGCGCCAGCAGTGAGGGACAGGGTTTGTTCGAGCAGTACTTC
>TRBV14|.|16|.|TRBJ2-2
CASSQLVGVNTGELFF
TGTGCCAGCAGCCAATTAGTGGGGGTGAACACCGGGGAGCTGTTTTTT
>TRBV10-1|.|17|.|TRBJ1-1
CASSEIQGPYGIPEAFF
TGCGCCAGCAGTGAAATTCAGGGGCCCTATGGGATTCCTGAAGCTTTCTTT
>TRBV7-9|.|15|once|TRBJ1-1
CASSLAGQVNTEAFF
TGTGCCAGCAGCTTGGCAGGGCAGGTGAACACTGAAGCTTTCTTT
>TRBV28|.|20|.|TRBJ2-6
CASSLSPGYPSLSGANVLTF
TGTGCCAGCAGTTTAAGCCCAGGGTATCCATCTCTCTCTGGGGCCAACGTCCTGACTTTC
>TRBV19|.|15|.|TRBJ2-3
CASSVGQGSTDTQYF
TGTGCCAGTAGTGTGGGTCAGGGTAGCACAGATACGCAGTATTTT
>TRBV7-8|.|16|.|TRBJ1-2
CASSPRFAGSNYGYTF
TGTGCCAGCAGCCCCCGCTTCGCAGGGTCGAACTATGGCTACACCTTC
>TRBV7-2|TRBD2|15|.|TRBJ2-3
CASSSRREFTDTQYF
TGTGCCAGCAGCTCGCGGCGGGAGTTCACAGATACGCAGTATTTT
>TRBV6-5|.|15|.|TRBJ1-2
CASSSSHPGSYGYTF
TGTGCCAGCAGTTCCAGCCACCCAGGGAGTTATGGCTACACCTTC
>TRBV6-2/TRBV6-3|.|13|.|TRBJ1-1
CASSSGVRTEAFF
TGTGCCAGCAGTTCCGGGGTGAGGACTGAAGCTTTCTTT
>TRBV7-9|.|14|few|TRBJ1-1
CASTLAQANTEAFF
TGTGCCAGCACCCTCGCCCAAGCAAACACTGAAGCTTTCTTT
>TRBV12-3/TRBV12-4|.|12|.|TRBJ1-2
CASSLVSYGYTF
TGTGCCAGCAGTTTAGTCTCCTATGGCTACACCTTC
>TRBV6-5|.|16|.|TRBJ2-3
CASSYRGGTSTDTQYF
TGTGCCAGCAGTTACCGGGGCGGAACTAGCACAGATACGCAGTATTTT
>TRBV19|TRBD1|14|.|TRBJ1-4
CASSITGANEKLFF
TGTGCCAGTAGTATAACAGGGGCCAATGAAAAACTGTTTTTT
>TRBV7-9|.|18|.|TRBJ2-6
CASSTSVSSPSGANVLTF
TGTGCCAGCAGCACCTCGGTTTCCTCCCCGTCTGGGGCCAACGTCCTGACTTTC
>TRBV15|TRBD2|19|.|TRBJ2-1
CATSRDRGLAEYSYNEQFF
TGTGCCACCAGCAGAGATAGAGGACTAGCGGAGTACTCCTACAATGAGCAGTTCTTC
>TRBV14|TRBD1|16|.|TRBJ1-1
CASSQDRGQPNTEAFF
TGTGCCAGCAGCCAAGATAGGGGACAGCCTAACACTGAAGCTTTCTTT
>TRBV4-3|.|15|.|TRBJ1-4
CASSQDLGGNEKLFF
TGCGCCAGCAGCCAAGATCTGGGGGGAAATGAAAAACTGTTTTTT
>TRBV6-6|.|11|.|TRBJ1-2
CASNAGYGYTF
TGTGCCAGCAATGCCGGCTATGGCTACACCTTC